This TCR beta chain appears in the sequencing data of a study of T-cell memory formation after mild COVID-19. On the study more broadly: TCR clusters were mostly donor specific.

Each CDR3 protein gets one entry after TCRdb re-called the 5' RACE reads with MiXCR. The sample shows roughly 410,000 distinct CDR3 sequences, about 24% of them seen only once. Points on this clonotype: Antigen: not known.

Germline loops: CDR1 SGHRS, CDR2 YFSETQ. V was clipped by 4 bases and J by 5 bases; unmatched bases: 9. This CDR3 region has 15 residues. General study findings and limits: Clones shrinking between day 15 and 85 showed a balanced CD4/CD8 split, and those that grew later tilted toward CD4+.

This receptor was taken from an adult woman who had mild COVID-19 (a few samples of this study predate the infection). Cell type and time point are not known. The sample comprised PBMCs or a T cell subset sorted from them (not recorded which). This chain uses TRBV5-1 with TRBJ2-3, with 8 bases that match TRBD2. The CDR3 DNA is TGCGCCAGCAGCAAGCGGGGGATCTCCGGAGATACGCAGTATTTT. Amino acids: CASSKRGISGDTQYF.